This is a list of T cell receptor beta chains from one sample in a study of Graves' ophthalmopathy and Graves' hyperthyroidism. MiXCR was run by TCRdb on the multiplex PCR reads, yielding one entry per CDR3 protein. The sample comprises around 670,000 distinct CDR3 sequences, roughly two fifths of which are singletons, and around 40% rests with the top ten. The sequenced sample was peripheral blood. Receptor source: an adult man with Graves' ophthalmopathy. The conserved cysteine and the conserved F or W are not part of the CDR3 here.

j_gene | v_gene | CDR3aa
TRBJ2-5 | TRBV7-9 | ASSRGLNQETQY
TRBJ1-2 | TRBV6-5 | ASSYGLGGSGDGYT
TRBJ1-5 | TRBV20-1 | SARSGLGGFVQHNQPQH
TRBJ2-7 | TRBV10-2 | ASSESGQSYEQY
TRBJ2-5 | TRBV10-3 | AISESPSGGETQY
TRBJ2-2 | TRBV9 | ASSVAGYRDTGELF
TRBJ1-6 | TRBV11-1 | ARERNSPLH
TRBJ2-3 | TRBV11-2 | ASSLRDRITDTQY
TRBJ2-7 | TRBV7-9 | ASSYPSFGGSYEQY
TRBJ1-3 | TRBV29-1 | SVGGRGNTIY
TRBJ2-2 | TRBV11-1 | AWKGTSTGELF
TRBJ1-5 | TRBV24-1 | ASSYSRGVGNQPQH
TRBJ2-5 | TRBV9 | ASSTRGLAGETQY
TRBJ1-1 | TRBV12-3/TRBV12-4 | ASSLGQGAKDTEAF
TRBJ2-7 | TRBV10-3 | AISESVDSGSEQY
TRBJ2-7 | TRBV29-1 | SVVSGRVTYEQY
TRBJ2-7 | TRBV20-1 | SQGTSGRGEQY